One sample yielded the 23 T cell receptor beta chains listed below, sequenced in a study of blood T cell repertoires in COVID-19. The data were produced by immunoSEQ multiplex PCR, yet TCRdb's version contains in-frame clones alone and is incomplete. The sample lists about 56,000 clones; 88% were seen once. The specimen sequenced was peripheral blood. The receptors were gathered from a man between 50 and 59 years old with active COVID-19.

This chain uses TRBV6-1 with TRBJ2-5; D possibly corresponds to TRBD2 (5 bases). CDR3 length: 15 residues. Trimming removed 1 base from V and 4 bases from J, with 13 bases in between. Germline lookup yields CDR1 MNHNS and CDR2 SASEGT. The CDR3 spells CASSEVRGSGETQYF. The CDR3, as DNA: TGTGCCAGCAGTGAAGTTCGGGGTTCGGGAGAGACCCAGTACTTC.

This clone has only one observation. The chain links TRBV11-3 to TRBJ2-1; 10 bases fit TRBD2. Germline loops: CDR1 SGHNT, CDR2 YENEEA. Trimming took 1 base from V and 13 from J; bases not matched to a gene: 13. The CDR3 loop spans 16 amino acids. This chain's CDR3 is CASSLGPSGGAGYQFF. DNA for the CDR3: TGTGCCAGCAGCTTAGGTCCAAGCGGGGGGGCTGGATATCAGTTCTTC.

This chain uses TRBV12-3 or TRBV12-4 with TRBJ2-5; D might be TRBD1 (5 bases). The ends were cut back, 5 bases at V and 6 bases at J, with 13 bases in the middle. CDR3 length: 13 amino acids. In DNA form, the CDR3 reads TGTGCCAGCAGTGACAGCGCGCTGAAGACCCAGTACTTC. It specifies CASSDSALKTQYF.

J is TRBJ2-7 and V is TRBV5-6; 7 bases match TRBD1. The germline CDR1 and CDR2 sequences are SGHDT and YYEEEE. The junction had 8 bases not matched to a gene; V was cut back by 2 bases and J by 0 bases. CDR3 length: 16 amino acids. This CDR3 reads CASSFHRGISSYEQYF. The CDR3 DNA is TGTGCCAGCAGCTTTCACAGGGGAATAAGCTCCTACGAGCAGTACTTC.

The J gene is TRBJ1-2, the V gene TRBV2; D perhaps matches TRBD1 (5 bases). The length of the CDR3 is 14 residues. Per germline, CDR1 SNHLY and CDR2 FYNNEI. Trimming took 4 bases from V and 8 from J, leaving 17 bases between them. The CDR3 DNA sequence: TGTGCCAGCAGTGGGCCCCTGGGGAGGGGAGGCTACACCTTC. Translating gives CASSGPLGRGGYTF.

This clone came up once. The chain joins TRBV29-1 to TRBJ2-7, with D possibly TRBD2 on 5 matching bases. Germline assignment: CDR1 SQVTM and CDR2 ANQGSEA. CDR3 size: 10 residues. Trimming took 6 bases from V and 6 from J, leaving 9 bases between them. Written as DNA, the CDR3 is TGCAGCGTCGGAGGCGGCGAGCAGTACTTC. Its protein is CSVGGGEQYF.

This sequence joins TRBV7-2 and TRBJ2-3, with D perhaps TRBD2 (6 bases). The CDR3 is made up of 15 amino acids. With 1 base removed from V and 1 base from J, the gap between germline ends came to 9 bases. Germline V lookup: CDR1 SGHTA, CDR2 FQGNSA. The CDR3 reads CASSLGIAGTDTQYF. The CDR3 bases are TGTGCCAGCAGCTTAGGGATAGCGGGCACAGATACGCAGTATTTT.

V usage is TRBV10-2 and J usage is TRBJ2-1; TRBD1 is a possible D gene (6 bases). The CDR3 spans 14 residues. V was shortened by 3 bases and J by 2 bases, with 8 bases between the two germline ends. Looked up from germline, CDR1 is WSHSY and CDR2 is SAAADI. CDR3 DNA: TGCGCCAGCAGTGACAGGGGTGCCTACAATGAGCAGTTCTTC. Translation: CASSDRGAYNEQFF.

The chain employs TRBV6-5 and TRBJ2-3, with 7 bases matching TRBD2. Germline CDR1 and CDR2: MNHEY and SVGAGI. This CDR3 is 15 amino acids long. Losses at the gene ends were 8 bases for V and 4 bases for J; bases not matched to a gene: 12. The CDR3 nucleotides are TGTGCCAGCTCCCCCGGCGGGGGTTCGGCAGATACGCAGTATTTT. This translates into CASSPGGGSADTQYF.

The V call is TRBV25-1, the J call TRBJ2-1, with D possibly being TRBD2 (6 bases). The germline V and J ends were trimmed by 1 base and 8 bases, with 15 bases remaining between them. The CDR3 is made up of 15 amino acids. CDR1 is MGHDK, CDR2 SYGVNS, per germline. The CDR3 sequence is CASSESGLSNYEQFF. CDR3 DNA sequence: TGTGCCAGCAGTGAATCGGGACTCTCCAACTATGAGCAGTTCTTC.

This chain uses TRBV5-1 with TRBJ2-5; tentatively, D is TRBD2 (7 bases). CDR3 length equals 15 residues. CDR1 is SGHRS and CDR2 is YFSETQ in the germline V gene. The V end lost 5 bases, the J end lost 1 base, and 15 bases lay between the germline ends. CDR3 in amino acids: CASRGAGATQETQYF. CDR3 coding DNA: TGCGCCAGCAGGGGGGCGGGGGCGACCCAAGAGACCCAGTACTTC.

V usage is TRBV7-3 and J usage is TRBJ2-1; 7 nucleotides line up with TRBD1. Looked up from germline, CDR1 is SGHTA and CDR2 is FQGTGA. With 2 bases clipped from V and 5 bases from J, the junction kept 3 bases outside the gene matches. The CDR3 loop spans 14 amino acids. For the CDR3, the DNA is TGTGCCAGCAGCTTAGGGCAGGGGGACAATGAGCAGTTCTTC. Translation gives CASSLGQGDNEQFF.

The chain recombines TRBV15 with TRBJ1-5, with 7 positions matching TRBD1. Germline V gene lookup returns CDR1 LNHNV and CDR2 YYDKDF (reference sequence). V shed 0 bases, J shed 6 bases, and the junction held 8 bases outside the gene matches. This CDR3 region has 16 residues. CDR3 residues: CATSRDRGRALQPQHF. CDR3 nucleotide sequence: TGTGCCACCAGCAGAGATAGGGGGCGGGCCCTTCAGCCCCAGCATTTT.

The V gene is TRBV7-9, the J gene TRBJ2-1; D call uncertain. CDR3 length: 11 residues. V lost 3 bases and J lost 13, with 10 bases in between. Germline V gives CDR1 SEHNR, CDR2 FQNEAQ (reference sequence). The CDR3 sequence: CASSFSRGQFF. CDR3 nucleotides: TGTGCCAGCAGCTTTAGTCGTGGTCAGTTCTTC.

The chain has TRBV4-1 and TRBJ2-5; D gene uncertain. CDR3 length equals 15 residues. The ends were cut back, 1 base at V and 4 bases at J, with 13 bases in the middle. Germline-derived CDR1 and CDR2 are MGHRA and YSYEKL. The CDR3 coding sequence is TGCGCCAGCAGCCAAGGCTCACAGTTGGGAGAGACCCAGTACTTC. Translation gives CASSQGSQLGETQYF.

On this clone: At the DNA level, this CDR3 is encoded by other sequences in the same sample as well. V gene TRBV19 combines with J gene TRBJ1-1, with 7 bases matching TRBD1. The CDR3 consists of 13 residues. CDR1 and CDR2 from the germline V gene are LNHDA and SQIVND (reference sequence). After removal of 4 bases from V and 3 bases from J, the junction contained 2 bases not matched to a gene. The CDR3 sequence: CASSRQGDTEAFF. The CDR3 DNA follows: TGTGCCAGTAGTAGACAGGGAGACACTGAAGCTTTCTTT. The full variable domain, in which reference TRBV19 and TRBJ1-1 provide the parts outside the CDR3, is DGGITQSPKYLFRKEGQNVTLSCEQNLNHDAMYWYRQDPGQGLRLIYYSQIVNDFQKGDIAEGYSVSREKKESFPLTVTSAQKNPTAFYLCASSRQGDTEAFFGQGTRLTVV.

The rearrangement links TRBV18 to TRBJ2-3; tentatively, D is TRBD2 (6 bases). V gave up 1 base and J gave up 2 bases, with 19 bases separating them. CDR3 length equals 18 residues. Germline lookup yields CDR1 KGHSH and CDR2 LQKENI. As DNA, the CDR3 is TGTGCCAGCTCACCACAGAGGCGGGGAGCGACTAACACAGATACGCAGTATTTT. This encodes CASSPQRRGATNTDTQYF.

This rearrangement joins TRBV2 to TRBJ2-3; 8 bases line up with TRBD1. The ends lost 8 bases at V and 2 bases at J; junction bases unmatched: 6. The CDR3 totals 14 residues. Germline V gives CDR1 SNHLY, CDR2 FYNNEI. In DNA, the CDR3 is TGTGCCAGCGGGGACAGGCGGTCCACAGATACGCAGTATTTT. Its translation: CASGDRRSTDTQYF.

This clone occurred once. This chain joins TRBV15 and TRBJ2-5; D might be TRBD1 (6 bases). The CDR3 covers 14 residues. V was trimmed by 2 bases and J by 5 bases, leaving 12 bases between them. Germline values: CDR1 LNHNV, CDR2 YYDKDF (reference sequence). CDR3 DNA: TGTGCCACCAGCAGACAAGGGGGAACCGAGACCCAGTACTTC. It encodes CATSRQGGTETQYF.

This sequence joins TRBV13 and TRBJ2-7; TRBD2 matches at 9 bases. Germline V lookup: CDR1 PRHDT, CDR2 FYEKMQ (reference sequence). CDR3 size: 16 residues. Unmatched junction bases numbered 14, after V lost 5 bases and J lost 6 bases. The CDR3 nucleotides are TGTGCCAGCAGCCCGGGTCGTGGGACTAGCTCGCTCGAGCAGTACTTC. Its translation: CASSPGRGTSSLEQYF.

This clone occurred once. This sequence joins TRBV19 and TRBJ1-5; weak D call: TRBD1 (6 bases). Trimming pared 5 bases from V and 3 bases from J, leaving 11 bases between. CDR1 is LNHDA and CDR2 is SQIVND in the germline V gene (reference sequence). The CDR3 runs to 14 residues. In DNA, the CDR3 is TGTGCCAGTAGTCCAGACAGGCTCAATCAGCCCCAGCATTTT. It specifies CASSPDRLNQPQHF. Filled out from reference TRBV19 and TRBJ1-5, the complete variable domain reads DGGITQSPKYLFRKEGQNVTLSCEQNLNHDAMYWYRQDPGQGLRLIYYSQIVNDFQKGDIAEGYSVSREKKESFPLTVTSAQKNPTAFYLCASSPDRLNQPQHFGDGTRLSIL.

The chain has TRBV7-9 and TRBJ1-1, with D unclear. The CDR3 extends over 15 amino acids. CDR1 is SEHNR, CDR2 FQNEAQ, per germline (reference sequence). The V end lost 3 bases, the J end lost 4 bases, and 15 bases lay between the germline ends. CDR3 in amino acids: CASSLFHERGTEAFF. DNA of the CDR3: TGTGCCAGCAGCTTGTTTCATGAACGGGGCACTGAAGCTTTCTTT.

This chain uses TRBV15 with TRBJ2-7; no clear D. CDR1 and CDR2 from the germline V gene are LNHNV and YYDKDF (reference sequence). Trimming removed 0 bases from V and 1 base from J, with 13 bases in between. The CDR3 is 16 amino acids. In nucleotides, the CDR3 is TGTGCCACCAGCAGAGATACCCGCCAAGCTTCCTACGAGCAGTACTTC. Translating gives CATSRDTRQASYEQYF. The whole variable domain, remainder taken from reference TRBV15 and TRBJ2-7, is DAMVIQNPRYQVTQFGKPVTLSCSQTLNHNVMYWYQQKSSQAPKLLFHYYDKDFNNEADTPDNFQSRRPNTSFCFLDIRSPGLGDTAMYLCATSRDTRQASYEQYFGPGTRLTVT.